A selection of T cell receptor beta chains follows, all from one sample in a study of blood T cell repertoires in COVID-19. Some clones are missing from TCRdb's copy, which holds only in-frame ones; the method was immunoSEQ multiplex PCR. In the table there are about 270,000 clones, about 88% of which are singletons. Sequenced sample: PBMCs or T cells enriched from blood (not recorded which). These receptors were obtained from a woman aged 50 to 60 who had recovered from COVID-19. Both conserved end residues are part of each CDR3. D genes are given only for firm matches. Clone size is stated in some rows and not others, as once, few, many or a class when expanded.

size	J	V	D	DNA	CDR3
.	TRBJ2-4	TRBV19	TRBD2	TGTGCCAGTAGCTTCAGGGGGCTAGCGGGAGGGTCGGCCAAAAACATTCAGTACTTC	CASSFRGLAGGSAKNIQYF
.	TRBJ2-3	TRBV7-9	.	TGTGCCAGCAGCTTAGCGGGAGACCTCACAGATACGCAGTATTTT	CASSLAGDLTDTQYF
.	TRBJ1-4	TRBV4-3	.	TGCGCCAGCAGCCAACGGGACACGAGGGCCAACAATGAAAAACTGTTTTTT	CASSQRDTRANNEKLFF
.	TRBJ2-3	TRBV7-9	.	TGTGCCAGCAGCTTAAAGAGACAGGAGGTAGGAGATACGCAGTATTTT	CASSLKRQEVGDTQYF
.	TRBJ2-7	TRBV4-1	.	TGCGCCAGCAGCCAAGCGGCAGGGGTAGGCTACGAGCAGTACTTC	CASSQAAGVGYEQYF
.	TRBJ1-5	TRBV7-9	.	TGTGCCAGCAGCTTAGCGCTGGGGGCCCTCAATCAGCCCCAGCATTTT	CASSLALGALNQPQHF
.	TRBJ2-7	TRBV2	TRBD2	TGTGCCAGCAGTGGACTAGCGGGACTAACCTACGAGCAGTACTTC	CASSGLAGLTYEQYF
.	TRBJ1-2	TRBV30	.	TGTGCCTGGAGTGTCCGGGACACTTATAACTATGGCTACACCTTC	CAWSVRDTYNYGYTF
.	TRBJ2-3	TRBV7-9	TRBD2	TGTGCCATCGACGGACTAGTTACAGATACGCAGTATTTT	CAIDGLVTDTQYF
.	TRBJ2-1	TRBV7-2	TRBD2	TGTGCCAGCAGCTTTAGCGGGAGGGCCGCTTGGGATGAGCAGTTCTTC	CASSFSGRAAWDEQFF
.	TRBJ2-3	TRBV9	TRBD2	TGTGCCAGCAGCTTCGCACTAGCGGTGACAGATACGCAGTATTTT	CASSFALAVTDTQYF
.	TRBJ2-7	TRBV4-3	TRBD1	TGCGCCAGCAGCCCCACGATACCGGGACAGGGGAGATCCTACGAGCAGTACTTC	CASSPTIPGQGRSYEQYF
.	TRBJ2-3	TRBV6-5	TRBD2	TGTGCCAGCAGTTATCTAGCGGGAGGTATCACAGATACGCAGTATTTT	CASSYLAGGITDTQYF
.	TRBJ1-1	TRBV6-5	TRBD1	TGTGCCAGCAGTTGGGACAGGGGCACTGAAGCTTTCTTT	CASSWDRGTEAFF
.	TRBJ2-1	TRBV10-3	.	TGTGCCATCAGTGAGTCGAGGGCAGGTCACAATGAGCAGTTCTTC	CAISESRAGHNEQFF
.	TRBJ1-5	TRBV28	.	TGTGCCAGCAGTTCCCCGGGTCAGCCCCAGCATTTT	CASSSPGQPQHF
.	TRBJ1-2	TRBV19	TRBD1	TGTGCCAGTAGTAGGGACAGACGGAGCGTATATGGCTACACCTTC	CASSRDRRSVYGYTF
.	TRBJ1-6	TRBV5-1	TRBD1	TGCGCCAGCAGCTTGGCGGGACAGCAATATAATTCACCCCTCCACTTT	CASSLAGQQYNSPLHF
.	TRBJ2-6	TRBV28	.	TGTGCCAGCAGCCCAGCGGGGACATCAGGGGCCAACGTCCTGACTTTC	CASSPAGTSGANVLTF
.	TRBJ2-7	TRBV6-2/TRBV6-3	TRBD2	TGTGCCAGCAGTGTTAGCGGGAGCTCCTACGAGCAGTACTTC	CASSVSGSSYEQYF
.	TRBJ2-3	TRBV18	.	TGTGCCAGCTCACCGTTTCAGGATACGCAGTATTTT	CASSPFQDTQYF
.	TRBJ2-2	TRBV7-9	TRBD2	TGTGCCAGCAGCTCGCAGACTAGCGGGCTGAACACCGGGGAGCTGTTTTTT	CASSSQTSGLNTGELFF
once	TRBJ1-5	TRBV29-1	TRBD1	TGCAGCGTTAGGACAGGGCGCAATCAGCCCCAGCATTTT	CSVRTGRNQPQHF
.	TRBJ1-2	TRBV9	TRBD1	TGTGCCAGCAGCGTCCCTGCAGGGGGCTATGGCTACACCTTC	CASSVPAGGYGYTF
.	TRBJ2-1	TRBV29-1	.	TGCAGCTTCAGGGTAGGGTCGTACAATGAGCAGTTCTTC	CSFRVGSYNEQFF
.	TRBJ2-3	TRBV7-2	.	TGTGCCAGCAGCTCACAGGGCGGTCTTGGAGATACGCAGTATTTT	CASSSQGGLGDTQYF
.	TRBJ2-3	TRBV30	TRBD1	TGTGCCTGGAGTTGGGTTGGGACAGGGTGGACAGATACGCAGTATTTT	CAWSWVGTGWTDTQYF
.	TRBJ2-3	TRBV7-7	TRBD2	TGTGCTAGCAGCTTAGGTCTCCTAGCGGGAGGAGATACGCAGTATTTT	CASSLGLLAGGDTQYF
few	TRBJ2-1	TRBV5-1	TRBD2	TGCGCCAGCAGCTTTGATAGCGGGAACGCCTACAATGAGCAGTTCTTC	CASSFDSGNAYNEQFF
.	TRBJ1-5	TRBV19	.	TGTGCCAGTGGCCCAGGGAATCAGCCCCAGCATTTT	CASGPGNQPQHF
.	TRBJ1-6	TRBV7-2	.	TGTGCCAGCAGCTTCGACAGCTCCTATAATTCACCCCTCCACTTT	CASSFDSSYNSPLHF